This T cell receptor beta chain derives from a study of T cells after posttransplantation cyclophosphamide. Study-level findings and limits: Blood and skin or GI T cell repertoires showed limited TRB overlap. Recipient CMV seropositivity and CMV reactivation strongly tracked TRB clonality. Later post-transplant blood repertoires were often dominated by donor CD8+ memory clones.

About this clone: Its antigen is not identified.

The germline gives CDR1 MDHEN, CDR2 SYDVKM. CDR3 size: 14 residues. V shed 3 bases and J 7 bases; nucleotides not matched to a gene: 5. Generated by immunoSEQ multiplex PCR, the TCRdb table keeps only in-frame clones and is missing some. The table lists around 30,000 clones, approximately 90% of them singletons. The chain is built from TRBV28 and TRBJ1-4; 7 bases match TRBD1. Sequenced sample: PBMCs. This sequence originates from a woman in her forties with a blood cancer, CMV-positive, and with a related stem cell donor. CDR3 sequence reads: CASSFLQGTEKLFF. CDR3 nucleotide sequence: TGTGCCAGCAGTTTTCTACAGGGGACTGAAAAACTGTTTTTT.